The present entry profiles one TCR beta chain with its context. Antigen: not known. CDR1 MNHEY and CDR2 SMNVEV come from the germline V gene (reference sequence). Losses at the gene ends were 5 bases for V and 1 base for J; bases not matched to a gene: 8. This CDR3 comprises 16 residues. The data are from a study of EBV T-cell therapy then PD-1 blockade in nasopharyngeal carcinoma. Specified treatment: AdE1-LMPpoly-expanded autologous EBV-specific T-cell therapy followed by anti-PD-1 nivolumab. Here immunoSEQ multiplex PCR was the method, and the copy in TCRdb shows in-frame clones only, minus some. The sample shows roughly 22,000 clones, 70% to 85% of them seen only once.

The origin of this receptor is a man aged 35 to 55 with nasopharyngeal carcinoma. Sequences were derived from CD8+ T cells from blood, sampled at day -245 from a patient whose treatment included autologous EBV-specific T cells and nivolumab. V is TRBV27 and J is TRBJ2-3; TRBD2 matches at 8 bases. The CDR3 DNA reads TGTGCCAGCAGTCCCCGCGATAGCGGGGGCACAGATACGCAGTATTTT. Translation: CASSPRDSGGTDTQYF.